The clone carrying this TCR beta chain was seen just once. Per the original data handling: Amplifying reference gene primers gave estimates of nucleated cell counts. TCRdb keeps only in-frame clones here, not all; method: immunoSEQ multiplex PCR. Clonal size and the V and J genes are those of that table, whereas D and trimming came from the DNA. Of a few hundred thousand clones listed, around 83% were seen once; the top ten hold more than 1.2%. These data originate in a study of blood T cell repertoires in COVID-19. Overall study context: Samples taken during acute and convalescent COVID-19 were collected in the United States, Italy and Spain. In each case, the material was cDNA or gDNA derived from T cells, B-cell-depleted T cells, or PBMCs.

The CDR3 has 14 amino acids. Germline CDR1 is MDHEN and CDR2 is SYDVKM. Between the trimmed V and J ends, which lost 7 bases and 8 bases, there was a span of 20 bases. The clonotype originates from a woman aged 40 to 49 who had recovered from COVID-19. This sequence joins TRBV28 and TRBJ1-2; D might be TRBD1 (6 bases). The sequencing sample was made of peripheral blood. CDR3 protein: CASNTIAGARGYTF. The CDR3 DNA is TGTGCCAGCAACACTATCGCGGGGGCGAGGGGCTACACCTTC.